Described below is a single T cell receptor beta chain sequence and its context. Original processing methods: Amplification of reference gene primers was used by the study to estimate nucleated cell counts. Repertoires were generated with immunoSEQ multiplex PCR, while TCRdb's copy carries only in-frame clones and drops some. For V, J and clone size, that table is used; D and trimming come from the DNA. The table has 110,000 or so clones, 70% to 90% seen once; the top ten hold about 3.4%. The data stem from a study of blood T cell repertoires in COVID-19. Turning to the study itself: The samples span acute and convalescent COVID-19 from the United States, Italy and Spain. T cells, B-cell-depleted T cells, or PBMCs provided the cDNA or gDNA that served as material.

The CDR3 sequence is 14 residues long. Germline V lookup: CDR1 MNHEY, CDR2 SVGAGI. V was clipped by 4 bases and J by 6 bases, with 12 bases between them. This TCR was sampled from a man aged 35 to 55 with acute or convalescent COVID-19. The V gene is TRBV6-5, the J gene TRBJ2-2; no clear D. Sample: peripheral blood. For the CDR3, the DNA is TGTGCCAGCAGTTTCGGCCAGGTGGCCGGGGAGCTGTTTTTT. Translated, it gives CASSFGQVAGELFF.